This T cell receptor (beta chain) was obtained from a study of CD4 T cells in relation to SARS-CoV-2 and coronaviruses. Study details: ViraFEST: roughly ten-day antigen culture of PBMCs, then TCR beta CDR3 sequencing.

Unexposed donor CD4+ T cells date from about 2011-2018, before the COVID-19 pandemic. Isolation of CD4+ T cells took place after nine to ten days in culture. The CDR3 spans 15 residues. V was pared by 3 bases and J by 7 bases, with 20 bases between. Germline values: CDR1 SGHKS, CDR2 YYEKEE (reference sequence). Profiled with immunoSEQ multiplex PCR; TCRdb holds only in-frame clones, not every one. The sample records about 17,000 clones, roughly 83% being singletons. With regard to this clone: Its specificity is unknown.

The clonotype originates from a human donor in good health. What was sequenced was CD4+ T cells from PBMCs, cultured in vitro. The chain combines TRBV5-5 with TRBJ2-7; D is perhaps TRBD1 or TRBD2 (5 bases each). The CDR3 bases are TGTGCCAGCAGCTCTCGAGGGGAACTCCCTAGGGAGCAGTACTTC. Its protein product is CASSSRGELPREQYF.